Following are 3 T cell receptor beta chains from one sample sequenced in a study of CD8+ T cells in alopecia areata. Isolated RNA was reverse transcribed into cDNA used as the sequencing template. Here immunoSEQ multiplex PCR was the method, and the copy in TCRdb shows in-frame clones only, minus some. The repertoire holds 100,000 to 150,000 clones, with about 51% as singletons. Input material: NKG2D-low CD8+ T cells sorted from blood. The source is a human donor with alopecia areata.

This clone showed up just a few times. V usage is TRBV18 and J usage is TRBJ2-2; possible D gene TRBD1, 5 bases. The V and J ends lost 3 bases and 10 bases respectively, with 15 bases between them. The CDR3 covers 14 residues. Germline loops: CDR1 KGHSH, CDR2 LQKENI. CDR3 protein: CASSPSRGFPELFF. The DNA for the CDR3 is TGTGCCAGCTCACCGTCTAGGGGCTTCCCGGAGCTGTTTTTT.

The chain uses TRBV27 and TRBJ2-3; 10 bases match TRBD2. Trimming took 8 bases from V and 4 from J; bases not matched to a gene: 6. CDR3 length: 14 amino acids. The germline V gene has CDR1 MNHEY and CDR2 SMNVEV (reference sequence). The CDR3 DNA follows: TGTGCCAGCGAATCGCTAGCGGGGGCAGATACGCAGTATTTT. Translation: CASESLAGADTQYF.

This chain joins TRBV29-1 and TRBJ2-7; possible D gene TRBD2, 5 bases. The CDR3 runs 13 residues. The germline V gene encodes CDR1 SQVTM and CDR2 ANQGSEA. Trimming took off 4 bases at V and 7 bases at J, with 17 bases between the two ends. The CDR3: CSVVRGHSGEQYF. The CDR3 DNA reads TGCAGCGTTGTGAGAGGGCACTCGGGGGAGCAGTACTTC.